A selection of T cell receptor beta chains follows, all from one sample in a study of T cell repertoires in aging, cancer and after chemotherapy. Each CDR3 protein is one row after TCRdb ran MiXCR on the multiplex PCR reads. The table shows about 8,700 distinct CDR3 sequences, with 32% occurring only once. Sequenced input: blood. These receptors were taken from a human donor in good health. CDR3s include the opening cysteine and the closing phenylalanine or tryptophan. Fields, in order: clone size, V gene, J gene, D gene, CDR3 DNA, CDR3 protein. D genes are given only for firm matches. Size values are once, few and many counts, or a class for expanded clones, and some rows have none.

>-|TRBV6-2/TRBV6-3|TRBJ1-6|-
TGTGCCAGCAGTTACAGGTCACCCCTCCACTTT
CASSYRSPLHF
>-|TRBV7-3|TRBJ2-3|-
TGTGCCAGCAGCTCCTCATCGGGCTCTTCCAAAACTTCCACAGATACGCAGTATTTT
CASSSSSGSSKTSTDTQYF
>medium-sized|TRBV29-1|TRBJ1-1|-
TGCAGCATACTCGGGGGAACATTGAACACTGAAGCTTTCTTT
CSILGGTLNTEAFF
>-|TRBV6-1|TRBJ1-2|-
TGTGCCAGCAGTGACCTCACCGGGCCTCGCTATGGCTACACCTTC
CASSDLTGPRYGYTF
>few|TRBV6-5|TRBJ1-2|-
TGTGCCAGCAGTTACGGGGCCCTCGTCCCGGACTACACCTTC
CASSYGALVPDYTF
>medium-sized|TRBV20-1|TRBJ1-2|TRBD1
TGCAGTGCGCCGGGACAGGGAGCCTATGGCTACACCTTC
CSAPGQGAYGYTF
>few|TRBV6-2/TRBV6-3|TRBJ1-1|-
TGTGCCAGCAGTTACCGGGACAACACTGAAGCTTTCTTT
CASSYRDNTEAFF
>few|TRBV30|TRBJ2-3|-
TGTGCCTGGAGTGTACCCACAGATACGCAGTATTTT
CAWSVPTDTQYF
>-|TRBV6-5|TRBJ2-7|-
TGTGCCAGCAAGGGCGGGACCGAGCAGTACTTC
CASKGGTEQYF
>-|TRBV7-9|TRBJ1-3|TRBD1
TGTGCCAGCAGCTTAGGCTGGGGCCAGGGGGCAGGGGACACCATATATTTT
CASSLGWGQGAGDTIYF
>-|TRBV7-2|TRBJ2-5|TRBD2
TGTGCCAGCAGCTTAGCGGGAGGGTGGGAGACCCAGTACTTC
CASSLAGGWETQYF
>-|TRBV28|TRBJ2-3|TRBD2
TGTGCCAGCAGTCCACTAGCGGAGGGGACAGATACGCAGTATTTT
CASSPLAEGTDTQYF
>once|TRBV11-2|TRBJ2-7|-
TGTGCCAGCAGCTGGTCGCCCTCACCCGAGCAGTACTTC
CASSWSPSPEQYF
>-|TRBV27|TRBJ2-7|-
TGTGCCAGCAGTTTATCCCTGGGAGCGCCCTACGAGCAGTACTTC
CASSLSLGAPYEQYF
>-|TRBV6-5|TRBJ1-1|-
TGTGCCAGCAGTACTGGGACACTTGAAGCTTTCTTT
CASSTGTLEAFF
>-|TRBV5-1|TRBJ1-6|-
TGCGCCAGCAGCCCAGGTCGCGGGAATTCACCCCTCCACTTT
CASSPGRGNSPLHF
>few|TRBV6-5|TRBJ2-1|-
TGTGCCAGCAGCTACAGTAGCGGCTCCTACAATGAGCAGTTCTTC
CASSYSSGSYNEQFF
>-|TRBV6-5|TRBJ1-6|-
TGTGCCAGCAGTTACTCGAGTGGGGGCCGGTCACCCCTCCACTTT
CASSYSSGGRSPLHF
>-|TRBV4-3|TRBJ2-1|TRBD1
TGCGCCAGCAGCCAAAATATGGACAGGGTAAATGAGCAGTTCTTC
CASSQNMDRVNEQFF
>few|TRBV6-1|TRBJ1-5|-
TGTGCCAGCAGTGAAGCTTGGCTGATCCTACGGCTACCCCAGCCCCAGCATTTT
CASSEAWLILRLPQPQHF
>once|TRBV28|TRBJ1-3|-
TGTGCCAGCAGTATGGGCAAAACCACCATATATTTT
CASSMGKTTIYF
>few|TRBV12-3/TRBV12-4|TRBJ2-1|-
TGTGCCAGCAGCCTGATCCCCGGGACACCAAGGATCAATGAGCAGTTCTTC
CASSLIPGTPRINEQFF
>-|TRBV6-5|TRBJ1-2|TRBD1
TGTGCCAGCAGCCTCCGGGACAGGGGGCATCGGGGCTACACCTTC
CASSLRDRGHRGYTF
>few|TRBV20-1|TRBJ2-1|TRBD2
TGCAGTGCTAGAGGTAGCGGGGGGAACTCCTACAATGAGCAGTTCTTC
CSARGSGGNSYNEQFF
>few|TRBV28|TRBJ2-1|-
TGTGCCACCAAGGACTTTTCCTCCTACAATGAGCAGTTCTTC
CATKDFSSYNEQFF
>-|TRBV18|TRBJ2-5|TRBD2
TGTGCCAGCTCTCCCGGGAGGGCCCCAGAGACCCAGTACTTC
CASSPGRAPETQYF
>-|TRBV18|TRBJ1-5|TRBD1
TGTGCCAGCTCGGGACAGAAAGACAATCAGCCCCAGCATTTT
CASSGQKDNQPQHF
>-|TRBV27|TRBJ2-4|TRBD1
TGTGCCAGCAGTTTATGGTCAGGGGGCGGGAAAAACATTCAGTACTTC
CASSLWSGGGKNIQYF
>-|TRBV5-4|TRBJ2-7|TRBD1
TGTGTCAGCACCGGGACAGGAAACTACGAGCAGTACTTC
CVSTGTGNYEQYF
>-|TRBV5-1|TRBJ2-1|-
TGCGCCAGCAGCTTGGCCGTCGGTAGCGCTGAGCAGTTCTTC
CASSLAVGSAEQFF
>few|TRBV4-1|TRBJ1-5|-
TGCGCCAGCAGCCGAGGCCCCTTGGGGGGCAAGGGCAATCAGCCCCAGCATTTT
CASSRGPLGGKGNQPQHF
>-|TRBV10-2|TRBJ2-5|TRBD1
TGTGCCATCAAACCCGGGACAGGGGAAGAGACCCAGTACTTC
CAIKPGTGEETQYF
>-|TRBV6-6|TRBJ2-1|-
TGTGCCAGCAGTTACTCGGCGGATATTAACAATGAGCAGTTCTTC
CASSYSADINNEQFF
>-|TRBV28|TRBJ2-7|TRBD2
TGTGCCAGCAGTTTAGCGGGAGGCGGTGACTACGAGCAGTACTTC
CASSLAGGGDYEQYF
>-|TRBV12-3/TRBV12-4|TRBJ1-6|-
TGTGCCAGCAGACGTAGATCCTATAATTCACCCCTCCACTTT
CASRRRSYNSPLHF
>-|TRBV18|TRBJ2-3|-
TGTGCCAGCTCCCTCGAAGATACGCAGTATTTT
CASSLEDTQYF
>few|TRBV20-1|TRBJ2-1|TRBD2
TGCAGTGCTCCCCCGGGACTAGCGGGAGGATGGGGCGGTGAGCAGTTCTTC
CSAPPGLAGGWGGEQFF
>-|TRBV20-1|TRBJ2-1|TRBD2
TGCAGTGCTAGACCGAAAGGACTAGCGGGAGGGCCGTACAATGAGCAGTTCTTC
CSARPKGLAGGPYNEQFF
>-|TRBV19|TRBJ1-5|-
TGTGCCAGTAGTATAGATGCGGTGAAGCCCCAGCATTTT
CASSIDAVKPQHF
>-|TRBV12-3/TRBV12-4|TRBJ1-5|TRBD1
TGTGCCAGCAGTCCGGGACAGGGGTTATTCAGTCAGCCCCAGCATTTT
CASSPGQGLFSQPQHF
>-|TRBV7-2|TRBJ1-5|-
TGTGCCAGCAGCTTAGCTCAGACCGACCAGCATTTT
CASSLAQTDQHF
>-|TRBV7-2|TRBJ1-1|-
TGTGCCAGCAGCTTTGTAGAGGATACTGAAGCTTTCTTT
CASSFVEDTEAFF
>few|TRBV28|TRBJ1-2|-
TGTGCCAGCAGTTTATGGGGGGATCGGATCTATGGCTACACCTTC
CASSLWGDRIYGYTF
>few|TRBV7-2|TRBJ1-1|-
TGTGCCAGCAGCTTAGTTTACAGTACCCGAATCACTGAAGCTTTCTTT
CASSLVYSTRITEAFF
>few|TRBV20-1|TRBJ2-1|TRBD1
TGCAGTGCCACCGCCGGGACAGGGAGGAATGAGCAGTTCTTC
CSATAGTGRNEQFF
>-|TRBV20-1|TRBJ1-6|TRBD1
TGCAGTCCCGGGACAGGGAACTCACCCCTCCACTTT
CSPGTGNSPLHF
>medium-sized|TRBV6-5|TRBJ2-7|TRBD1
TGTGCCAGCAGGAGACAGGGGGCGCAGGACGAGCAGTACTTC
CASRRQGAQDEQYF
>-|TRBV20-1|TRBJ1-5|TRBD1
TGCAGTGCTTTGACCAGGGGGCGGGTGCTCGACAATCAGCCCCAGCATTTT
CSALTRGRVLDNQPQHF
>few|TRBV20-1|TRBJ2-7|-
TGCAGTACCTACTCGTACCGGCAGAACGAGCAGTACTTC
CSTYSYRQNEQYF
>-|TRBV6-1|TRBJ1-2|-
TGTGCCATCAGTGAACGTAACCCCACCTATGGCTACACCTTC
CAISERNPTYGYTF
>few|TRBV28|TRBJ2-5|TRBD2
TGTGCCAGCAGTTTTAGCGGGACACGAGGCCCGGAGACCCAGTACTTC
CASSFSGTRGPETQYF
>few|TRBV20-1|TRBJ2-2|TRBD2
TGCAGTGCATATGGACTAGGCCTTAGCGGAAAGCTGTTTTTT
CSAYGLGLSGKLFF
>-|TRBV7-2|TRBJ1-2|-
TGTGCCAGCAGCTTGGAACAGGTGGGAGGCTACACCTTC
CASSLEQVGGYTF
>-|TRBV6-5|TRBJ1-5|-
TGTGCCAGCAGTTACGGGACCTTCAATCAGCCCCAGCATTTT
CASSYGTFNQPQHF
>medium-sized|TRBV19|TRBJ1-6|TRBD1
TGTGCCAGTAGTACGTTGGACAGGAGGGGTTCACCCCTCCACTTT
CASSTLDRRGSPLHF
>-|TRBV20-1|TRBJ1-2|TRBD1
TGCAGTCCCTGGACAGGTGGGGGTGGCTACACCTTC
CSPWTGGGGYTF
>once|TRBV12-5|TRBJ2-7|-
TGTGCTAGTGGCCGGGACTTCTTCCCCTACGAGCAGTACTTC
CASGRDFFPYEQYF
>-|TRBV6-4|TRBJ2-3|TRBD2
TGTGCCAGCAGTGAGGGACTAGCGGCAGATACGCAGTATTTT
CASSEGLAADTQYF
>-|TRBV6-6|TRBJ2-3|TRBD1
TGTGCCAGCAGTCTAACTAGAACGACAGGGATTAGCACAGATACGCAGTATTTT
CASSLTRTTGISTDTQYF